This passage covers 2 T cell receptor beta chains from one sample sequenced in a study of OX40 agonist ivuxolimab in advanced cancers. Measured with immunoSEQ multiplex PCR; TCRdb has only the in-frame clones, and not every one. The table records some 130,000 clones, just over 90% of them present only once. Sequences were derived from CD4+ or CD8+ T cells sorted from blood, sampled in a trial of the OX40 agonist ivuxolimab. These receptors were collected from an adult with an advanced solid tumor such as melanoma, head and neck, liver or kidney cancer.

The chain has TRBV6-6 and TRBJ2-7, with D unresolved. Germline CDR1 MNHNY, CDR2 SVGAGI (reference sequence). V was cut by 4 bases and J by 4 bases, with 11 bases left in between. The CDR3 consists of 13 residues. CDR3 bases: TGTGCCAGCAGTTCCCCCTTGGAATACGAGCAGTACTTC. It specifies CASSSPLEYEQYF.

J is TRBJ2-7 and V is TRBV9, with D tentatively TRBD1 or TRBD2 (5 bases each). The CDR3 loop spans 14 amino acids. Per the germline V gene, CDR1 is SGDLS and CDR2 is YYNGEE. Trimming took off 0 bases at V and 5 bases at J, with 12 bases between the two ends. CDR3 region: CASSVGGIRDEQYF. The CDR3 DNA is TGTGCCAGCAGCGTAGGGGGGATAAGAGACGAGCAGTACTTC.